This T cell receptor beta chain was recovered during a study of cytomegalovirus exposure and HLA in healthy donors. In the case of this clone: The antigen remains unidentified.

The PCR contained 60 Vbeta and 13 Jbeta primers. Measured with immunoSEQ multiplex PCR; TCRdb has only the in-frame clones, and not every one. The sample shows about 140,000 clones, approximately 61% of them seen only once. General study findings and limits: In an earlier analysis, productive rearrangement rates for most beta V segments clustered near 87% or 30%. The classifier reportedly diagnosed cytomegalovirus status with high specificity and sensitivity.

Healthy donors of bone marrow made up the group. The ends were cut back, 7 bases at V and 5 bases at J, with 17 bases in the middle. This CDR3 has 15 amino acids. Germline V CDR1 and CDR2: MDHEN, SYDVKM. The sample consisted of PBMCs. The V and J genes are TRBV28 and TRBJ1-4, with D possibly matching TRBD1 (5 bases). This sequence originates from a woman aged 40-49 years in good health and CMV-seronegative. This chain's CDR3 is CASTSGGVANEKLFF. DNA of the CDR3: TGTGCCAGCACCTCCGGAGGGGTAGCCAATGAAAAACTGTTTTTT.